The 31 T cell receptor beta chains given below trace back to one sample, sequenced in a study of shared clonotypes between healthy human individuals. The data were produced by immunoSEQ multiplex PCR, yet TCRdb's version contains in-frame clones alone and is incomplete. The sample has 150,000 to 200,000 clones, 60% to 75% seen once. The specimen sequenced was memory CD4+ T cells sorted from blood. Described subset: CD45RA-negative fraction. The receptors come from a man younger than 40 in good health.

The chain recombines TRBV4-3 with TRBJ2-1, with 13 bases that match TRBD2. Per the germline V gene, CDR1 is LGHNA and CDR2 is YSLEER. V shed 3 bases, J shed 8 bases, and the junction held 4 bases outside the gene matches. The CDR3 is 15 amino acids. The CDR3 here is CASSHGLAGVDEQFF. As DNA, the CDR3 is TGCGCCAGCAGCCACGGACTAGCGGGAGTCGATGAGCAGTTCTTC.

The J gene is TRBJ2-1, the V gene TRBV10-2, with a tentative D call TRBD2 (5 bases). The CDR3 extends over 15 amino acids. Between the trimmed V and J ends, which lost 6 bases and 2 bases, there was a span of 14 bases. Germline V CDR1 and CDR2: WSHSY, SAAADI. CDR3 coding DNA: TGCGCCAGCAGAATACCGGGAACTACCTACAATGAGCAGTTCTTC. It codes for CASRIPGTTYNEQFF.

This clone appeared a few times. This chain connects TRBV2 to TRBJ2-1; D possibly corresponds to TRBD2 (6 bases). V was shortened by 6 bases and J by 0 bases, with 15 bases between the two germline ends. The CDR3 has 16 amino acids. The germline V gene encodes CDR1 SNHLY and CDR2 FYNNEI. CDR3 in amino acids: CASRPTAGSSYNEQFF. In DNA, the CDR3 is TGTGCCAGCAGACCGACAGCGGGCAGCTCCTACAATGAGCAGTTCTTC.

This clone was counted between two and nine times. The V call is TRBV5-1, the J call TRBJ1-2; 7 nucleotides agree with TRBD1. CDR1 is SGHRS and CDR2 is YFSETQ in the germline V gene. The junction had 3 bases not matched to a gene; V was cut back by 4 bases and J by 3 bases. The CDR3 contains 13 residues. The chain's CDR3 is CASSGDSYYGYTF. In DNA, the CDR3 is TGCGCCAGCAGCGGGGACAGCTACTATGGCTACACCTTC.

This chain connects TRBV2 to TRBJ2-3; D may correspond to TRBD1 or TRBD2 (5 bases each). Trimming left V 6 bases short and J 7 bases short, with 26 bases between. Per the germline V gene, CDR1 is SNHLY and CDR2 is FYNNEI. The CDR3 consists of 17 residues. The DNA for the CDR3 is TGTGCCAGCAGCCCCCTGCGACTGGGGACCGCGTTGAATACGCAGTATTTT. As protein: CASSPLRLGTALNTQYF.

The chain has TRBV18 and TRBJ1-3, with 8 bases that match TRBD1. The CDR3 contains 16 residues. Germline V gene lookup returns CDR1 KGHSH and CDR2 LQKENI. With 4 bases clipped from V and 5 bases from J, the junction kept 10 bases outside the gene matches. DNA for the CDR3: TGTGCCAGCTCACTTACCTCGGGGACAGGAAGAAACACCATATATTTT. Its protein product is CASSLTSGTGRNTIYF.

The V gene is TRBV7-9, the J gene TRBJ2-3; D remains unclear. The CDR3 has 14 residues. Deletions cut 0 bases from V and 2 bases from J, with 6 bases between. Germline CDR1 SEHNR, CDR2 FQNEAQ (reference sequence). The CDR3 bases are TGTGCCAGCAGCTTAGCGGCCATCACAGATACGCAGTATTTT. Protein product: CASSLAAITDTQYF.

This clone was picked up a small number of times. This chain connects TRBV2 to TRBJ1-5; tentatively, D is TRBD1 (5 bases). CDR1 and CDR2 (germline): SNHLY, FYNNEI. The CDR3 has 16 amino acids. V dropped 2 bases and J dropped 1 base, with 12 bases sitting between them. CDR3 amino acids: CASSEWGGFSNQPQHF. CDR3 coding DNA: TGTGCCAGCAGTGAATGGGGGGGATTCAGCAATCAGCCCCAGCATTTT.

V gene TRBV18 combines with J gene TRBJ2-5; TRBD2 might be the D (5 bases). V lost 2 bases and J 5 bases, leaving 6 bases between the germline ends. Germline V gene sequence: CDR1 KGHSH, CDR2 LQKENI. The CDR3 consists of 12 residues. The CDR3 coding sequence is TGTGCCAGCTCACCAGAGCGGGAGACCCAGTACTTC. Translating it yields CASSPERETQYF.

Only a few counts were recorded for this clone. The chain combines TRBV6-1 with TRBJ1-2, with 8 positions matching TRBD1. CDR3 size: 14 residues. Germline CDR1 is MNHNS and CDR2 is SASEGT. The junction had 13 bases not matched to a gene; V was cut back by 8 bases and J by 8 bases. The CDR3 DNA sequence: TGTGCCAGCTCCCCCGAAGGACAGGGCTGGGGCTACACCTTC. Protein: CASSPEGQGWGYTF.

This clone was observed a few times. V usage is TRBV27 and J usage is TRBJ2-7, with D possibly matching TRBD1 (5 bases). The V gene's germline CDR1 is MNHEY and CDR2 SMNVEV (reference sequence). The germline V and J ends were trimmed by 2 bases and 6 bases, with 11 bases remaining between them. The CDR3 consists of 13 residues. The CDR3, as DNA: TGTGCCAGCAGTTTAGACAGCTCGGGCGAGCAGTACTTC. Its protein is CASSLDSSGEQYF.

In DNA, the CDR3 is TGTGCCAGCAGCTTAGAGCTAGCGGGACAGGAGCAGTTCTTC. Amino acid sequence: CASSLELAGQEQFF. The chain employs TRBV11-2 and TRBJ2-1, with 9 bases that match TRBD2. J gave up 10 bases and V 0 bases, and 4 bases lay outside the gene matches. This CDR3 comprises 14 residues. CDR1 and CDR2 (germline): SGHAT, FQNNGV.

This sequence joins TRBV6-1 and TRBJ2-7; 10 nucleotides align to TRBD2. The CDR3 totals 16 residues. Trimming took 3 bases from V and 6 from J; bases not matched to a gene: 11. Germline CDR1 and CDR2: MNHNS and SASEGT. CDR3: CASSDRPGLARLEQYF. The DNA of the CDR3 is TGTGCCAGCAGTGACAGACCGGGACTAGCGCGGCTCGAGCAGTACTTC.

The rearrangement links TRBV5-1 to TRBJ2-2; TRBD1 might be the D (6 bases). With 4 bases removed from V and 3 bases from J, the gap between germline ends came to 10 bases. Germline values: CDR1 SGHRS, CDR2 YFSETQ. The CDR3 loop spans 14 amino acids. This CDR3 reads CASSIRTDTGELFF. In nucleotides, the CDR3 is TGCGCCAGCAGCATAAGGACAGACACCGGGGAGCTGTTTTTT.

This clone was counted only a few times. This chain links TRBV6-5 with TRBJ2-1, with a weak D call TRBD2 (6 bases). CDR3 size: 14 residues. Between the trimmed V and J ends, which lost 6 bases and 1 base, there was a span of 10 bases. Germline-derived CDR1 and CDR2 are MNHEY and SVGAGI. In DNA, the CDR3 is TGTGCCAGCAGGGGTAGCGGTTCCTACAATGAGCAGTTCTTC. Its translation: CASRGSGSYNEQFF.

CDR3: CASSGIGQISYEQYF. The CDR3 bases are TGTGCCAGCAGCGGAATAGGACAGATATCCTACGAGCAGTACTTC. The J gene is TRBJ2-7, the V gene TRBV5-4; D is possibly TRBD1 (6 bases). Trimming shortened V by 4 bases and J by 1 base, and 15 bases separated the two germline ends. In germline, CDR1 is SGHNT, CDR2 YYREEE (reference sequence). The CDR3 runs to 15 residues.

The chain recombines TRBV10-3 with TRBJ2-1; 10 nucleotides match TRBD2. This CDR3 is built from 13 residues. Germline V gene lookup returns CDR1 ENHRY and CDR2 SYGVKD. Trimming cost V 11 bases and J 4 bases; bases outside gene matches: 5. The CDR3 here is CAVTSGTYNEQFF. The CDR3 DNA reads TGTGCCGTAACTAGCGGGACTTACAATGAGCAGTTCTTC.

This chain connects TRBV10-3 to TRBJ2-1, with D hard to call. The V gene's germline CDR1 is ENHRY and CDR2 SYGVKD. V was clipped by 0 bases and J by 5 bases, with 14 bases between them. This CDR3 has 16 amino acids. The CDR3 here is CAISESWVTKNNEQFF. In DNA, the CDR3 is TGTGCCATCAGTGAGTCTTGGGTGACCAAAAACAATGAGCAGTTCTTC.

This sequence joins TRBV9 and TRBJ2-5, with a tentative D call TRBD1 (5 bases). Germline V lookup: CDR1 SGDLS, CDR2 YYNGEE. The CDR3 totals 15 residues. V lost 0 bases, J lost 4 bases, and 13 bases lay in between. The CDR3 reads CASSVAGASRETQYF. The DNA for the CDR3 is TGTGCCAGCAGCGTAGCTGGGGCTAGTCGAGAGACCCAGTACTTC. Filled out from reference TRBV9 and TRBJ2-5, the complete variable domain reads DSGVTQTPKHLITATGQRVTLRCSPRSGDLSVYWYQQSLDQGLQFLIQYYNGEERAKGNILERFSAQQFPDLHSELNLSSLELGDSALYFCASSVAGASRETQYFGPGTRLLVL.

Note on this clone: This sample includes further DNA sequences coding for the same CDR3. The rearrangement uses TRBV11-3 and TRBJ2-7; no reliable D call. The CDR3 loop spans 12 amino acids. Trimming pared 6 bases from V and 3 bases from J, leaving 9 bases between. Germline V CDR1 and CDR2: SGHNT, YENEEA. The CDR3: CASSSTDYEQYF. The CDR3 nucleotides are TGTGCCAGCAGTTCCACAGACTACGAGCAGTACTTC.

The J gene is TRBJ1-3, the V gene TRBV5-1; D uncertain. Trimming left V 4 bases short and J 8 bases short, with 13 bases between. Germline CDR1 reads SGHRS; CDR2 reads YFSETQ. The CDR3 is made up of 13 amino acids. The CDR3 coding sequence is TGCGCCAGCAGCCCAGACAACCAGGACACCATATATTTT. It is translated as CASSPDNQDTIYF.

This clone was recorded at least ten times. This chain uses TRBV29-1 with TRBJ2-1; D is possibly TRBD1 (6 bases). V lost 4 bases and J lost 9, with 10 bases in between. The germline V gene has CDR1 SQVTM and CDR2 ANQGSEA. This CDR3 comprises 11 residues. CDR3 residues: CSVAGVGEQFF. CDR3 bases: TGCAGCGTTGCAGGGGTTGGTGAGCAGTTCTTC.

A few counts support this clone. This sequence joins TRBV5-1 and TRBJ2-1; 8 bases are shared with TRBD2. The CDR3 runs 15 residues. Germline CDR1 is SGHRS and CDR2 is YFSETQ. Trimming cost V 10 bases and J 8 bases; bases outside gene matches: 17. CDR3 protein: CAGKSGTSRWDEQFF. Here the CDR3 DNA reads TGCGCCGGAAAATCCGGGACTAGTAGGTGGGATGAGCAGTTCTTC.

CDR3 amino acids: CASSQTRGHEQFF. The CDR3 DNA sequence: TGTGCCAGCAGCCAGACTAGGGGTCATGAGCAGTTCTTC. The chain links TRBV7-8 to TRBJ2-1, with a possible D match to TRBD2 (6 bases). The ends were cut back, 5 bases at V and 8 bases at J, with 13 bases in the middle. The CDR3 loop spans 13 amino acids. Germline-derived CDR1 and CDR2 are SGHVS and FQNEAQ.

Notes on this clone: This may be a read error, as it is one base from a much larger clone. This sequence joins TRBV5-1 and TRBJ2-2; perhaps TRBD2 as D (6 bases). Trimming removed 4 bases at V and 1 base at J, with 8 bases between. The CDR3 has 14 amino acids. CDR1 and CDR2 (germline): SGHRS, YFSETQ. The CDR3 region has the DNA TGCGCCAGCAGCCCGGAGGGGAACACCGGGGAGCTGTTTTTT. Translated: CASSPEGNTGELFF.

The genes are TRBV29-1 and TRBJ2-5; D might be TRBD1 or TRBD2, each matching 6 bases. The CDR3 length is 16 residues. Germline CDR1 and CDR2: SQVTM and ANQGSEA. Trimming took 4 bases from V and 2 from J, leaving 20 bases between them. The CDR3 protein is CSVVPIGGTNQETQYF. The CDR3 DNA follows: TGCAGCGTTGTGCCGATAGGGGGGACAAATCAAGAGACCCAGTACTTC.

This clone was counted ten times or more. CDR3 DNA: TGTGCCAGCAGCTTATCTGACAGACAAGAGACCCAGTACTTC. This sequence encodes CASSLSDRQETQYF. This sequence joins TRBV11-2 and TRBJ2-5, with D tentatively TRBD1 (5 bases). Germline values: CDR1 SGHAT, CDR2 FQNNGV. CDR3 size: 14 residues. Trimming removed 2 bases from V and 2 bases from J, with 9 bases in between.

V is TRBV7-2 and J is TRBJ1-2; D unresolved. The germline V gene has CDR1 SGHTA and CDR2 FQGNSA. This CDR3 region has 12 residues. Trimming took 1 base from V and 5 from J, leaving 5 bases between them. This chain's CDR3 is CASSLGGYGYTF. The CDR3 bases are TGTGCCAGCAGCTTAGGCGGATATGGCTACACCTTC.

V and J are TRBV28 and TRBJ2-1; D is unclear. Germline V gene data show CDR1 as MDHEN and CDR2 as SYDVKM. This CDR3 comprises 12 residues. The ends were cut back, 4 bases at V and 10 bases at J, with 11 bases in the middle. The CDR3 loop is CASSSPFLEQFF. CDR3 nucleotide sequence: TGTGCCAGCAGTTCCCCCTTCCTCGAGCAGTTCTTC.

This rearrangement joins TRBV5-1 to TRBJ2-7; 8 nucleotides align to TRBD1. CDR1 is SGHRS and CDR2 is YFSETQ in the germline V gene. The V gene end was trimmed by 0 bases and the J gene end by 5 bases; junction bases not matched to a gene: 7. The CDR3 covers 15 residues. The CDR3 reads CASSLDGDRSNEQYF. CDR3 in DNA: TGCGCCAGCAGCTTGGATGGGGACAGGTCCAACGAGCAGTACTTC.

This chain links TRBV10-1 with TRBJ2-6; D is unclear. Trimming stripped 4 bases from V and 3 bases from J, with 4 bases between. Germline V gene sequence: CDR1 WNHNN, CDR2 SYGVQD (reference sequence). This CDR3 has 13 residues. The CDR3: CASSGNGANVLTF. CDR3 nucleotides: TGCGCCAGCAGTGGCAATGGGGCCAACGTCCTGACTTTC.